The T cell receptor beta chain described here comes from a study of blood T cell repertoires in COVID-19. Background on the study: There were acute and convalescent COVID-19 samples, and they came from the United States, Italy and Spain. T cells, B-cell-depleted T cells, or PBMCs supplied cDNA or gDNA.

A few counts support this clone. As originally analysed: Nucleated cell number was recorded as an estimate derived from reference gene primer amplification. Assay: immunoSEQ multiplex PCR; the TCRdb copy retains only in-frame clones and omits some. D and trimming come from the DNA, and the V and J calls and clone size come from that table. The sample shows about 160,000 clones, approximately 81% of them seen only once. Germline assignment: CDR1 SGHNT and CDR2 YYREEE (reference sequence). Deletions cut 0 bases from V and 2 bases from J, with 8 bases between. The CDR3 runs to 15 residues. The specimen sequenced was peripheral blood. This clonotype was obtained from a human donor with acute or convalescent COVID-19. The donor label of this sample is uncertain. The V gene is TRBV5-4, the J gene TRBJ2-2; possible D gene TRBD1, 6 bases. The CDR3 DNA reads as TGTGCCAGCAGCTTGGGAGGGGGAAACACCGGGGAGCTGTTTTTT. It specifies CASSLGGGNTGELFF.